The next 9 T cell receptor beta chains were all read from a single sample in a study of T cell responses to AZD1222 COVID-19 vaccine. Libraries were prepared by immunoSEQ multiplex PCR; TCRdb keeps only in-frame clonotypes and omits some of them. There are tens of thousands of clones in the sample; 90% occur only once, and about 8% lies in the top ten. Here the sequenced sample was peripheral blood, taken on day 0 of AZD1222 vaccination. These receptors originate from an adult in good health.

The V gene is TRBV6-1, the J gene TRBJ1-2; D unresolved. Trimming cost V 2 bases and J 5 bases, with 9 bases left between them. Germline-derived CDR1 and CDR2 are MNHNS and SASEGT. The CDR3 is 13 residues long. The CDR3 sequence is CASSEMGWYGYTF. DNA for the CDR3: TGTGCCAGCAGTGAAATGGGGTGGTATGGCTACACCTTC.

The chain carries TRBV15 and TRBJ1-1; unclear D gene. Per germline, CDR1 LNHNV and CDR2 YYDKDF (reference sequence). This CDR3 contains 16 residues. The V gene lost 0 bases and the J gene lost 4 bases, with 15 bases spanning the gap. The CDR3 nucleotides read TGTGCCACCAGCAGAGATCACGGGAGCGCGACCACTGAAGCTTTCTTT. Protein: CATSRDHGSATTEAFF.

The genes are TRBV18 and TRBJ1-3, with D tentatively TRBD1 (6 bases). The V gene's germline CDR1 is KGHSH and CDR2 LQKENI. Trimming cost V 3 bases and J 0 bases, with 18 bases left between them. This CDR3 contains 18 residues. CDR3 in DNA: TGTGCCAGCTCACCTTCACAGGGAAGACTAAGCTCTGGAAACACCATATATTTT. Protein: CASSPSQGRLSSGNTIYF. The full variable domain, its missing parts supplied by reference TRBV18 and TRBJ1-3, is NAGVMQNPRHLVRRRGQEARLRCSPMKGHSHVYWYRQLPEEGLKFMVYLQKENIIDESGMPKERFSAEFPKEGPSILRIQQVVRGDSAAYFCASSPSQGRLSSGNTIYFGEGSWLTVV.

The chain is built from TRBV4-1 and TRBJ1-4; D is unclear. The germline CDR1 and CDR2 sequences are MGHRA and YSYEKL. Trimming shortened V by 0 bases and J by 5 bases, and 7 bases separated the two germline ends. The CDR3 totals 14 residues. CDR3 in amino acids: CASSQERVNEKLFF. The CDR3 region has the DNA TGCGCCAGCAGCCAAGAGAGGGTGAATGAAAAACTGTTTTTT.

Only one count was recorded for this clone. The CDR3 sequence is CASSSGTDQPQHF. CDR3 coding DNA: TGTGCCAGTAGTAGCGGGACCGATCAGCCCCAGCATTTT. The V and J genes are TRBV19 and TRBJ1-5, with a tentative D call TRBD1 (5 bases). Germline CDR1 reads LNHDA; CDR2 reads SQIVND (reference sequence). The CDR3 consists of 13 residues. V was clipped by 4 bases and J by 5 bases, with 9 bases between them.

The chain recombines TRBV5-3 with TRBJ1-2; possible D gene TRBD1, 5 bases. TRBV5-3 is reported as an ORF; its role is uncertain. The CDR3 runs to 15 residues. Deletions cut 4 bases from V and 3 bases from J, with 16 bases between. The CDR3 sequence is CARSPGRDGDYGYTF. The CDR3 bases are TGTGCCAGAAGCCCCGGGAGGGACGGCGACTATGGCTACACCTTC.

The V call is TRBV7-2, the J call TRBJ1-1, with a possible D match to TRBD1 (6 bases). CDR3 length equals 13 residues. V was clipped by 1 base and J by 8 bases, with 11 bases between them. Germline V gene data show CDR1 as SGHTA and CDR2 as FQGNSA. CDR3 loop: CASSLEVDREAFF. Here the CDR3 DNA reads TGTGCCAGCAGCTTAGAGGTCGACAGGGAAGCTTTCTTT.

V is TRBV19 and J is TRBJ1-4; tentative D call: TRBD1 (5 bases). Germline CDR1 and CDR2: LNHDA and SQIVND (reference sequence). This CDR3 contains 15 residues. Trimming took off 6 bases at V and 0 bases at J, with 11 bases between the two ends. The CDR3 coding sequence is TGTGCCAGTAGGGGCCAGGGTGCAACTAATGAAAAACTGTTTTTT. This encodes CASRGQGATNEKLFF.

V gene TRBV2 combines with J gene TRBJ1-2; D is possibly TRBD1 (6 bases). Trimming shortened V by 4 bases and J by 6 bases, and 18 bases separated the two germline ends. Per germline, CDR1 SNHLY and CDR2 FYNNEI. The CDR3 contains 15 residues. The CDR3 here is CASSVQTRGMNGYTF. CDR3 in DNA: TGTGCCAGCAGTGTCCAGACCAGGGGAATGAATGGCTACACCTTC.